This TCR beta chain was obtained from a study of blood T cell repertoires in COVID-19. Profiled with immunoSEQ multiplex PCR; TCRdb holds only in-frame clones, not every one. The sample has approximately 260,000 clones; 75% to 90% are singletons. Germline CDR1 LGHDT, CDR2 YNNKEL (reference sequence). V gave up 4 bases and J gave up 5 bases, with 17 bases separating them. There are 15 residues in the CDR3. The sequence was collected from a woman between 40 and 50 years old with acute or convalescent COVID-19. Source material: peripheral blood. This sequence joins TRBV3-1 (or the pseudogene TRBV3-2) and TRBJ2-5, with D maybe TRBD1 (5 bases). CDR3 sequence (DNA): TGTGCCAGCAGCCCAGGAGCAGGGCGATTCGAGACCCAGTACTTC. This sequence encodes CASSPGAGRFETQYF.